Listed below are T cell receptor beta chains from one sample, sequenced in a study of blood T cells in healthy people across ages. MiXCR, run by TCRdb on the 5' RACE reads, gives a single entry per CDR3 protein. This table holds approximately 730,000 distinct CDR3 sequences, 43% found once. Sequencing input: blood. The receptors shown here come from an older woman in good health. Both conserved end residues are part of each CDR3. A D gene is named only where the DNA matches it firmly. The listing skips clone size in some rows; elsewhere it reads once, few, many or a size class.

>-|TRBV20-1|-|TRBJ2-3
CSAREDGTYTDTQYF
TGCAGTGCCAGAGAGGACGGGACCTACACAGATACGCAGTATTTT
>-|TRBV10-3|-|TRBJ2-3
CATHGAHLTDTQYF
TGTGCCACCCACGGGGCCCACCTCACAGATACGCAGTATTTT
>TRBD1|TRBV7-2|few|TRBJ1-2
CASRTPGTGARGYTF
TGTGCCAGCAGGACGCCCGGGACAGGGGCCCGGGGCTACACCTTC
>TRBD1|TRBV5-5|-|TRBJ1-4
CASSARGASEKLFF
TGTGCCAGCAGTGCCAGGGGGGCCAGTGAAAAACTGTTTTTT
>TRBD1|TRBV20-1|-|TRBJ1-4
CSARGRQGGTNEKLFF
TGCAGTGCTAGAGGGAGACAGGGAGGAACTAATGAAAAACTGTTTTTT
>TRBD2|TRBV20-1|-|TRBJ2-7
CSVSGTNSYEQYF
TGCAGTGTTAGCGGGACAAACTCCTACGAGCAGTACTTC
>-|TRBV12-3/TRBV12-4|many|TRBJ1-1
CASRMNTEAFF
TGTGCCAGCAGAATGAACACTGAAGCTTTCTTT
>-|TRBV12-3/TRBV12-4|many|TRBJ2-3
CASSFRGWSTDTQYF
TGTGCCAGCAGTTTTCGGGGTTGGAGCACAGATACGCAGTATTTT
>TRBD2|TRBV7-2|few|TRBJ2-3
CASNPGGGNTDTQYF
TGTGCCAGCAACCCGGGCGGGGGGAACACAGATACGCAGTATTTT
>-|TRBV10-3|-|TRBJ2-7
CAISGGTPASYEQYF
TGTGCCATCAGTGGAGGGACACCAGCCTCCTACGAGCAGTACTTC
>TRBD2|TRBV20-1|-|TRBJ2-1
CSAGTTSGTYNEQFF
TGCAGTGCTGGGACGACTAGCGGCACTTACAATGAGCAGTTCTTC
>-|TRBV29-1|few|TRBJ1-6
CSATTGRGDSPLHF
TGCAGCGCTACCACAGGGAGGGGCGACTCACCCCTCCACTTT
>-|TRBV29-1|few|TRBJ2-7
CSVPSEIGGSYNEQYF
TGCAGCGTTCCTAGCGAGATTGGGGGCTCCTACAATGAGCAGTACTTC
>-|TRBV12-3/TRBV12-4|-|TRBJ2-7
CASSLGSGSTYEQYF
TGTGCCAGCAGTTTAGGGTCTGGGAGTACCTACGAGCAGTACTTC
>TRBD2|TRBV12-3/TRBV12-4|-|TRBJ2-7
CASRNSGGAIHNEQYF
TGTGCCAGCAGGAATAGCGGGGGGGCAATACACAATGAGCAGTACTTC
>-|TRBV3-1|-|TRBJ2-7
CASSQTETRYF
TGTGCCAGCAGCCAAACGGAGACCCGGTACTTC
>-|TRBV18|-|TRBJ1-2
CASSQQQAHYGYTF
TGTGCCAGCTCACAACAACAGGCTCACTATGGCTACACCTTC
>TRBD1|TRBV5-1|-|TRBJ1-1
CASSWGQINTEAFF
TGCGCCAGCAGCTGGGGACAGATAAACACTGAAGCTTTCTTT
>-|TRBV12-3/TRBV12-4|-|TRBJ2-3
CASSKASGDTDTQYF
TGTGCCAGCAGTAAGGCGAGCGGCGACACAGATACGCAGTATTTT
>TRBD1|TRBV7-9|once|TRBJ2-5
CASSLGGQGLGETQYF
TGTGCCAGCAGCTTAGGAGGACAGGGCCTCGGGGAGACCCAGTACTTC
>TRBD1|TRBV27|few|TRBJ2-4
CASSRTGKNIQYF
TGTGCCAGCAGCCGGACAGGCAAAAACATTCAGTACTTC
>-|TRBV6-5|-|TRBJ1-6
CASSLGESSYNSPLHF
TGTGCCAGCAGTCTAGGGGAGAGCTCCTATAATTCACCCCTCCACTTT